This paragraph reports one T cell receptor beta chain. Measured with immunoSEQ multiplex PCR; TCRdb has only the in-frame clones, and not every one. The sample lists about 250,000 clones; about 91% were seen once. This entry comes from a study of blood T cell repertoires in COVID-19. The clonotype was recovered from a woman in her 30s with COVID-19, enrolled during active disease. The source material was peripheral blood.

The CDR3 region is CASRNQGGTDTQYF. The CDR3 nucleotides are TGTGCCAGCCGCAACCAGGGGGGCACAGATACGCAGTATTTT. The chain links TRBV19 to TRBJ2-3; TRBD1 agrees at 7 bases. CDR1 is LNHDA, CDR2 SQIVND, per germline (reference sequence). The CDR3 contains 14 residues. After removal of 9 bases from V and 1 base from J, the junction contained 7 bases not matched to a gene.